The clone carrying this T cell receptor beta chain was recorded only once. The data are from a study of blood T cell repertoires in COVID-19. The wider study: The United States, Italy and Spain were the sources of the acute and convalescent COVID-19 samples. The cDNA or gDNA used as material had been derived from T cells, B-cell-depleted T cells, or PBMCs.

How the authors handled the data: Nucleated cell counts were estimated from reference gene primer amplification. Libraries were prepared by immunoSEQ multiplex PCR; TCRdb keeps only in-frame clonotypes and omits some of them. That table is the source of V, J and clone size, and D and trimming were worked out from the DNA. There are 50,000 or so clones in the sample; 90% to 95% occur only once, and around a tenth lies in the top ten. What was sequenced was peripheral blood. This receptor was identified in a woman older than 75 with acute or convalescent COVID-19.

CDR3 region: CASSLGGLTGAGNTIYF. CDR3 nucleotide sequence: TGTGCCAGCAGCTTAGGGGGGCTCACAGGGGCTGGAAACACCATATATTTT. The chain carries TRBV7-9 and TRBJ1-3; 7 bases align to TRBD1. V lost 1 base to trimming and J lost 2 bases; unmatched junction nucleotides: 8. Per germline, CDR1 SEHNR and CDR2 FQNEAQ (reference sequence). The CDR3 is made up of 17 amino acids.